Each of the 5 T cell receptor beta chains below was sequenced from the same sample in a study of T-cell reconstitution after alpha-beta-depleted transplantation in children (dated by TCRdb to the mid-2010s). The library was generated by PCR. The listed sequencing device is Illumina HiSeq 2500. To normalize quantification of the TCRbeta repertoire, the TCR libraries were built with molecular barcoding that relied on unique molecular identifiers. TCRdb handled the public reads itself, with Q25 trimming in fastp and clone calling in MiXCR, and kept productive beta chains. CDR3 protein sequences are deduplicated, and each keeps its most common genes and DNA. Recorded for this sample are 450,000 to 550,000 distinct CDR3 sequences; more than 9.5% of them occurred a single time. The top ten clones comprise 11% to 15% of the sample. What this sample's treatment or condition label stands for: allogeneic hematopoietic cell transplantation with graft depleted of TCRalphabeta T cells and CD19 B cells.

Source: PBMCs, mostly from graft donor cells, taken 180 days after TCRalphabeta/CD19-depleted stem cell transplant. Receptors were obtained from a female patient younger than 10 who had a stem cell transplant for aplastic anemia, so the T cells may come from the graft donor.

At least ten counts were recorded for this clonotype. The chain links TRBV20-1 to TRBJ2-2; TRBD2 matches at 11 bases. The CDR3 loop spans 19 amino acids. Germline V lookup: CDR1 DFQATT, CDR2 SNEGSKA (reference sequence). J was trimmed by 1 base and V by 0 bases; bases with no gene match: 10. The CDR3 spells CSARDPLETSGENTGELFF. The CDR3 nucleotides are TGCAGTGCTAGAGACCCCCTTGAGACTAGCGGGGAGAACACCGGGGAGCTGTTTTTT.

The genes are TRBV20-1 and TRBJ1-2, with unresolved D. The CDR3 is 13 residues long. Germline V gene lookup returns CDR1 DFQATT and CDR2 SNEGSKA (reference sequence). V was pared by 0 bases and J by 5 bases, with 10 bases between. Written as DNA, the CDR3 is TGCAGTGCTAGAGATGTGGGGTTTTATGGCTACACCTTC. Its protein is CSARDVGFYGYTF.

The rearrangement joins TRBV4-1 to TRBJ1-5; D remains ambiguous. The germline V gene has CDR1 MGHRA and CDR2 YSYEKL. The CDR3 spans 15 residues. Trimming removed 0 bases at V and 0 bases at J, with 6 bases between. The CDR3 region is CASSQDAGSNQPQHF. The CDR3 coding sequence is TGCGCCAGCAGCCAAGATGCAGGTAGCAATCAGCCCCAGCATTTT.

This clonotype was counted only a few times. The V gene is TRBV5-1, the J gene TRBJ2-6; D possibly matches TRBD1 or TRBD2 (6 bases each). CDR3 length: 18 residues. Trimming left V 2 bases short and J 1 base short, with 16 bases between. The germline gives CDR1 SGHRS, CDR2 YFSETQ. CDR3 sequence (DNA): TGCGCCAGCAGCTTCGGCGGGACAACGAGATCTGGGGCCAACGTCCTGACTTTC. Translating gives CASSFGGTTRSGANVLTF.

CDR3 sequence reads: CASRGGHSGANVLTF. The CDR3, as DNA: TGCGCCAGCAGAGGCGGCCACTCTGGGGCCAACGTCCTGACTTTC. The V call is TRBV5-1, the J call TRBJ2-6; D is unresolved. The ends were cut back, 5 bases at V and 0 bases at J, with 9 bases in the middle. The CDR3 spans 15 residues. Germline values: CDR1 SGHRS, CDR2 YFSETQ.